Each of the 18 T cell receptor beta chains below was sequenced from the same sample in a study of blood T cell repertoires in COVID-19. TCRdb's table, derived via immunoSEQ multiplex PCR, lists solely in-frame clones and lacks some. This table holds some 96,000 clones, 80% found once. Sequencing was done on a sample of peripheral blood. These receptors were collected from a woman in her seventies with acute or convalescent COVID-19.

This chain joins TRBV5-1 and TRBJ1-1; D gene unclear. CDR1 is SGHRS and CDR2 is YFSETQ in the germline V gene. The CDR3 sequence is 13 residues long. V lost 1 base and J 2 bases, leaving 6 bases between the germline ends. Here the CDR3 reads CASSLTANTEAFF. The CDR3 DNA is TGCGCCAGCAGCTTGACAGCTAACACTGAAGCTTTCTTT.

This chain uses TRBV6-2 or TRBV6-3 with TRBJ2-7; maybe TRBD1 (6 bases). The V gene lost 4 bases and the J gene lost 4 bases, with 29 bases spanning the gap. The CDR3 runs 19 residues. The V gene's germline CDR1 is MNHEY and CDR2 SVGEGT. CDR3 bases: TGTGCCAGCAGTTGGGGAGACATAAAAGGTCGGACAGTGGGTTACGAGCAGTACGTC. Protein sequence: CASSWGDIKGRTVGYEQYV.

This chain uses TRBV10-2 with TRBJ2-5; TRBD2 agrees at 9 bases. Germline-derived CDR1 and CDR2 are WSHSY and SAAADI. The V gene end was trimmed by 7 bases and the J gene end by 4 bases; junction bases not matched to a gene: 4. The CDR3 length is 13 residues. The CDR3 DNA follows: TGCGCCAGCACCTTGACTAGCGGAGAGACCCAGTACTTC. Protein sequence: CASTLTSGETQYF.

The chain couples TRBV2 to TRBJ1-2, with D hard to call. Germline V gene data show CDR1 as SNHLY and CDR2 as FYNNEI. V was clipped by 2 bases and J by 2 bases, with 3 bases between them. The CDR3 runs to 12 residues. The CDR3 DNA reads as TGTGCCAGCAGTGAACAGAACTATGGCTACACCTTC. It translates to CASSEQNYGYTF.

The chain recombines TRBV28 with TRBJ1-2; 7 bases line up with TRBD1. The CDR3 is 14 amino acids. V was pared by 6 bases and J by 3 bases, with 7 bases of the junction left unmatched. The germline V gene encodes CDR1 MDHEN and CDR2 SYDVKM. CDR3 amino acids: CASRVGGTHYGYTF. DNA of the CDR3: TGTGCCAGCAGGGTAGGGGGCACCCACTATGGCTACACCTTC.

The CDR3 here is CASSVGGGTGNYGYTF. CDR3 DNA sequence: TGTGCCAGCAGCGTAGGGGGCGGGACAGGGAACTATGGCTACACCTTC. The chain carries TRBV9 and TRBJ1-2; 9 nucleotides agree with TRBD1. Germline CDR1 is SGDLS and CDR2 is YYNGEE. Trimming took 0 bases from V and 2 from J; bases not matched to a gene: 5. The CDR3 is 16 amino acids.

This clone occurred a few times. The rearrangement uses TRBV5-6 and TRBJ1-3, with TRBD1 as a possible D gene (5 bases). The CDR3 extends over 15 amino acids. Deletions cut 5 bases from V and 2 bases from J, with 14 bases between. Germline lookup yields CDR1 SGHDT and CDR2 YYEEEE. For the CDR3, the DNA is TGTGCCAGCAGTCCAGGACACGACACTGGAAACACCATATATTTT. Amino acids: CASSPGHDTGNTIYF. Full variable domain (missing parts from reference TRBV5-6 and TRBJ1-3): DAGVTQSPTHLIKTRGQQVTLRCSPKSGHDTVSWYQQALGQGPQFIFQYYEEEERQRGNFPDRFSGHQFPNYSSELNVNALLLGDSALYLCASSPGHDTGNTIYFGEGSWLTVV.

The chain links TRBV2 to TRBJ2-7; 11 bases fit TRBD2. The CDR3 loop spans 13 amino acids. V lost 9 bases and J lost 4; bases outside the gene matches: 5. Germline values: CDR1 SNHLY, CDR2 FYNNEI. CDR3 region: CASTTSGEYEQYV. CDR3 coding DNA: TGTGCCAGTACGACTAGCGGGGAATACGAGCAGTACGTC.

V usage is TRBV19 and J usage is TRBJ1-2; TRBD1 is a possible D gene (5 bases). The germline V gene encodes CDR1 LNHDA and CDR2 SQIVND (reference sequence). The CDR3 has 14 amino acids. Trimming removed 3 bases from V and 3 bases from J, with 11 bases in between. The CDR3 here is CASSMGGNDYGYTF. In DNA form, the CDR3 reads TGTGCCAGTAGTATGGGGGGGAACGACTATGGCTACACCTTC.

The V gene is TRBV19, the J gene TRBJ1-5, with no clear D. Trimming took 1 base from V and 4 from J, leaving 5 bases between them. The CDR3 covers 13 residues. Germline CDR1 reads LNHDA; CDR2 reads SQIVND (reference sequence). The CDR3 loop reads CASSIAGNQPQHF. The CDR3 DNA is TGTGCCAGTAGTATAGCGGGTAATCAGCCCCAGCATTTT.

The CDR3 region is CASSLTSGGTNEQFF. The DNA of the CDR3 is TGTGCCAGCAGCTTAACTAGCGGGGGAACCAATGAGCAGTTCTTC. This chain links TRBV7-9 with TRBJ2-1; TRBD2 matches 11 bases. Losses at the gene ends were 2 bases for V and 6 bases for J; bases not matched to a gene: 3. Germline V gene sequence: CDR1 SEHNR, CDR2 FQNEAQ (reference sequence). The CDR3 is made up of 15 amino acids.

The chain is built from TRBV9 and TRBJ2-1; 10 positions match TRBD2. The CDR3 has 15 residues. Losses at the gene ends were 2 bases for V and 4 bases for J; bases not matched to a gene: 3. CDR1 is SGDLS, CDR2 YYNGEE, per germline. The CDR3 region is CASSVASGGYNEQFF. CDR3 sequence (DNA): TGTGCCAGCAGCGTCGCTAGCGGGGGTTACAATGAGCAGTTCTTC.

This clone has only a few counts. The chain couples TRBV7-2 to TRBJ2-3, with 9 positions matching TRBD1. The CDR3 consists of 15 residues. CDR1 is SGHTA and CDR2 is FQGNSA in the germline V gene. Losses at the gene ends were 4 bases for V and 3 bases for J; bases not matched to a gene: 5. DNA for the CDR3: TGTGCCAGCAGCTCACAGGGGGCGAGGACAGATACGCAGTATTTT. It translates to CASSSQGARTDTQYF.

The chain has TRBV5-1 and TRBJ1-2; perhaps TRBD1 as D (5 bases). In germline, CDR1 is SGHRS, CDR2 YFSETQ. The CDR3 length is 14 residues. Trimming left V 0 bases short and J 7 bases short, with 13 bases between. Here the CDR3 reads CASSLEAREAGYTF. The CDR3 DNA is TGCGCCAGCAGCTTGGAAGCCAGGGAAGCTGGCTACACCTTC.

V and J are TRBV30 and TRBJ1-2, with 7 bases aligning to TRBD1. V lost 1 base, J lost 5 bases, and 7 bases stayed unmatched. Germline CDR1 GTSNPN, CDR2 SVGIG (reference sequence). The CDR3 contains 14 residues. DNA of the CDR3: TGTGCCTGGAGTGCCAAGACAGGGAAGTATGGCTACACCTTC. Translation gives CAWSAKTGKYGYTF.

CDR3 residues: CASGAGTTDTQYF. In nucleotides, the CDR3 is TGTGCCAGCGGGGCCGGCACCACAGATACGCAGTATTTT. This sequence joins TRBV2 and TRBJ2-3, with a tentative D call TRBD1 (5 bases). The CDR3 extends over 13 amino acids. With 8 bases removed from V and 2 bases from J, the gap between germline ends came to 11 bases. Per germline, CDR1 SNHLY and CDR2 FYNNEI.

The CDR3: CASRGPFVSGELFF. The CDR3 nucleotides read TGTGCCAGCAGGGGGCCCTTTGTGTCCGGGGAGCTGTTTTTT. The chain is built from TRBV28 and TRBJ2-2, with D possibly being TRBD1 (5 bases). Germline CDR1 reads MDHEN; CDR2 reads SYDVKM. Trimming pared 6 bases from V and 6 bases from J, leaving 14 bases between. This CDR3 has 14 amino acids.

This clone appeared a few times. The gene calls are TRBV5-6 and TRBJ2-1; D is possibly TRBD1 (6 bases). The CDR3 loop spans 13 amino acids. The V gene's germline CDR1 is SGHDT and CDR2 YYEEEE. Trimming removed 3 bases from V and 5 bases from J, with 9 bases in between. The CDR3: CASSWGHDNEQFF. The CDR3 bases are TGTGCCAGCAGCTGGGGACACGACAATGAGCAGTTCTTC.